This T cell receptor beta chain came from a study of radiotherapy plus CTLA-4 blockade in lung cancer. Germline loops: CDR1 GTSNPN, CDR2 SVGIG (reference sequence). With 0 bases removed from V and 5 bases from J, the gap between germline ends came to 5 bases. This CDR3 spans 12 amino acids. The assay was immunoSEQ multiplex PCR, and TCRdb's table has in-frame clones only and misses some. The profile shows 43,000 or so clones, 73% of them singletons. The TCR was taken from a human donor with non-small cell lung cancer who had a complete response to radiotherapy plus ipilimumab. This sample comprised peripheral blood, obtained from a patient treated with radiotherapy plus ipilimumab. The J gene is TRBJ2-1, the V gene TRBV30, with unresolved D. In DNA form, the CDR3 reads TGTGCCTGGAGTGTTACAGACAATGAGCAGTTCTTC. This gives the protein CAWSVTDNEQFF. Looking up the rest from reference TRBV30 and TRBJ2-1 gives the full variable domain: SQTIHQWPATLVQPVGSPLSLECTVEGTSNPNLYWYRQAAGRGLQLLFYSVGIGQISSEVPQNLSASRPQDRQFILSSKKLLLSDSGFYLCAWSVTDNEQFFGPGTRLTVL.